The 11 T cell receptor beta chains in this list originate from one sample, sequenced in a study of blood T cell repertoires in COVID-19 (dated by TCRdb to between 2020 and 2021). Libraries were constructed by the immunoSEQ multiplex PCR assay. The table was pulled from immuneACCESS by TCRdb, which kept in-frame rearrangements only. Such tables lose some clones; where checked, under half of the loss comes from unresolved V genes, and the rest has no known cause. The table for this sample lists roughly 170,000 clones; about 80% of them were counted only once. Of the sample, approximately 12% falls within the top ten clones. The sequencing sample was made of PBMCs or T cells enriched from blood (not recorded which). The receptors come from a man between 50 and 59 years old who had recovered from COVID-19.

This clone was counted a single time. This chain connects TRBV23-1 to TRBJ2-2; 10 bases agree with TRBD1. TRBV23-1 is given ORF status, its function remaining uncertain. The CDR3 totals 17 residues. V was pared by 2 bases and J by 1 base, with 4 bases of the junction left unmatched. In DNA form, the CDR3 reads TGCGCCAGCAGTCAAGACGGGACAGGGGTGAACACCGGGGAGCTGTTTTTT. Amino acids: CASSQDGTGVNTGELFF.

The chain recombines TRBV11-2 with TRBJ1-5; 7 bases line up with TRBD1. Germline CDR1 and CDR2: SGHAT and FQNNGV. J was trimmed by 10 bases and V by 1 base; bases with no gene match: 10. CDR3 size: 15 residues. The CDR3 sequence is CASSLGTGLPGPQHF. The CDR3 nucleotides read TGTGCCAGCAGCTTAGGGACAGGCCTGCCGGGACCCCAGCATTTT.

The rearrangement joins TRBV5-1 to TRBJ1-1; TRBD1 might be the D (5 bases). This CDR3 has 18 residues. The germline gives CDR1 SGHRS, CDR2 YFSETQ. The V end was cut by 0 bases, the J end by 5 bases, with 23 bases between. The DNA of the CDR3 is TGCGCCAGCAGCTTGGGGAGGGGTTCCCCAGGGAGAAGAACTGAAGCTTTCTTT. As protein: CASSLGRGSPGRRTEAFF. Drawing the rest from reference TRBV5-1 and TRBJ1-1, the complete variable domain is KAGVTQTPRYLIKTRGQQVTLSCSPISGHRSVSWYQQTPGQGLQFLFEYFSETQRNKGNFPGRFSGRQFSNSRSEMNVSTLELGDSALYLCASSLGRGSPGRRTEAFFGQGTRLTVV.

This clone was detected a few times. The V gene is TRBV2, the J gene TRBJ2-7; D may be TRBD2 (5 bases). Looked up from germline, CDR1 is SNHLY and CDR2 is FYNNEI. Trimming removed 7 bases at V and 2 bases at J, with 15 bases between. This CDR3 spans 14 amino acids. The CDR3 DNA reads as TGTGCCAGCATACCGGGGAGTCAGACCTACGAGCAGTACTTC. Encoded protein: CASIPGSQTYEQYF. Supplemented by reference TRBV2 and TRBJ2-7, the full variable domain reads EPEVTQTPSHQVTQMGQEVILRCVPISNHLYFYWYRQILGQKVEFLVSFYNNEISEKSEIFDDQFSVERPDGSNFTLKIRSTKLEDSAMYFCASIPGSQTYEQYFGPGTRLTVT.

The chain joins TRBV28 to TRBJ2-2; D gene uncertain. The germline gives CDR1 MDHEN, CDR2 SYDVKM. CDR3 size: 15 residues. The germline V and J ends were trimmed by 5 bases and 2 bases, with 12 bases remaining between them. The CDR3 protein is CASSRRLLNTGELFF. CDR3 nucleotide sequence: TGTGCCAGCAGTCGTCGACTCTTAAACACCGGGGAGCTGTTTTTT.

The chain joins TRBV28 to TRBJ2-1; 11 bases agree with TRBD2. After removal of 4 bases from V and 4 bases from J, the junction contained 9 bases not matched to a gene. Germline lookup yields CDR1 MDHEN and CDR2 SYDVKM. This CDR3 comprises 17 residues. CDR3 sequence reads: CASSSRTSGPYYNEQFF. The CDR3 DNA reads as TGTGCCAGCAGTTCCAGGACTAGCGGGCCTTATTACAATGAGCAGTTCTTC.

The chain carries TRBV18 and TRBJ1-3, with unresolved D. With 6 bases removed from V and 0 bases from J, the gap between germline ends came to 12 bases. This CDR3 is 15 amino acids long. From germline, CDR1 is KGHSH and CDR2 LQKENI. Here the CDR3 reads CASSPDIISGNTIYF. The CDR3 nucleotides read TGTGCCAGCTCCCCCGACATCATCTCTGGAAACACCATATATTTT. Looking up the rest from reference TRBV18 and TRBJ1-3 gives the full variable domain: NAGVMQNPRHLVRRRGQEARLRCSPMKGHSHVYWYRQLPEEGLKFMVYLQKENIIDESGMPKERFSAEFPKEGPSILRIQQVVRGDSAAYFCASSPDIISGNTIYFGEGSWLTVV.

The gene calls are TRBV10-3 and TRBJ1-1, with D perhaps TRBD1 (5 bases). The CDR3 has 15 amino acids. Germline lookup yields CDR1 ENHRY and CDR2 SYGVKD. V dropped 0 bases and J dropped 5 bases, with 13 bases sitting between them. CDR3 protein: CAISESGEGSTEAFF. The CDR3 coding sequence is TGTGCCATCAGTGAGTCGGGGGAGGGTTCGACTGAAGCTTTCTTT.

V and J are TRBV29-1 and TRBJ2-7; a possible D gene is TRBD2 (6 bases). Germline assignment: CDR1 SQVTM and CDR2 ANQGSEA. The CDR3 loop spans 13 amino acids. V was cut by 7 bases and J by 0 bases, with 13 bases left in between. The CDR3 here is CSAGPGDSYEQYF. The CDR3 DNA sequence: TGCAGCGCAGGGCCGGGGGACTCCTACGAGCAGTACTTC.

This clone occurred once. The chain's CDR3 is CASSLPGQGNSPLHF. The DNA for the CDR3 is TGTGCCAGCAGCTTACCGGGACAGGGGAATTCACCCCTCCACTTT. The chain joins TRBV7-9 to TRBJ1-6, with 10 bases identical to TRBD1. The CDR3 runs to 15 residues. V gave up 2 bases and J gave up 7 bases; unmatched junction bases: 2. Germline loops: CDR1 SEHNR, CDR2 FQNEAQ (reference sequence).

The chain employs TRBV6-2 or TRBV6-3 and TRBJ1-1; perhaps TRBD1 as D (6 bases). V lost 5 bases to trimming and J lost 11 bases, with 12 bases between them. The CDR3 has 11 residues. The germline gives CDR1 MNHEY, CDR2 SVGEGT. For the CDR3, the DNA is TGTGCCAGCAGTGGAACAGGGTGGGCTTTCTTT. Residues: CASSGTGWAFF.